This T cell receptor beta chain comes out of a study of blood T cell repertoires in COVID-19. Study details: Both acute and convalescent COVID-19 samples were obtained from the United States, Italy and Spain. T cells, B-cell-depleted T cells, or PBMCs provided the cDNA or gDNA that served as material.

Per the original methods: Estimates of nucleated cell counts were drawn from the amplification of reference gene primers. Sequencing was performed with immunoSEQ multiplex PCR; in TCRdb, only in-frame clones are kept and a portion is missing. V, J and clone size derive from that table, while D and trimming were established from the DNA sequence. This table holds under 200,000 clones, roughly 84% found once. The germline CDR1 and CDR2 sequences are LNHDA and SQIVND (reference sequence). The CDR3 has 17 amino acids. The V and J ends lost 3 bases and 1 base, in that order; junction bases with no gene match: 7.

The sequence was obtained from a human donor with acute or convalescent COVID-19. The donor label of this sample is uncertain. The chain is built from TRBV19 and TRBJ2-3; 10 nucleotides line up with TRBD1. The sample consisted of peripheral blood. The CDR3: CASSMTGGVDGTDTQYF. For the CDR3, the DNA is TGTGCCAGTAGTATGACAGGGGGCGTTGATGGCACAGATACGCAGTATTTT. The whole variable domain, filled in from reference TRBV19 and TRBJ2-3, reads DGGITQSPKYLFRKEGQNVTLSCEQNLNHDAMYWYRQDPGQGLRLIYYSQIVNDFQKGDIAEGYSVSREKKESFPLTVTSAQKNPTAFYLCASSMTGGVDGTDTQYFGPGTRLTVL.